One sample yielded the 19 T cell receptor beta chains listed below, sequenced in a study of Ad26.COV2.S vaccination and SARS-CoV-2 variants. Sequenced by immunoSEQ multiplex PCR; TCRdb stores in-frame clones only, minus some. Of over 130,000 clones in the sample, roughly 90% were seen once. The sample in question was peripheral blood, obtained after recovery from COVID-19. These receptor sequences come from a human donor who had recovered from COVID-19.

This clone was detected ten times or more. V is TRBV7-9 and J is TRBJ2-2; the D is unclear. Per germline, CDR1 SEHNR and CDR2 FQNEAQ (reference sequence). This CDR3 contains 13 residues. V was clipped by 2 bases and J by 7 bases, with 8 bases between them. CDR3 sequence (DNA): TGTGCCAGCAGCTTAAATCCCGTCGGGGAGCTGTTTTTT. Translating it yields CASSLNPVGELFF.

The gene calls are TRBV5-6 and TRBJ1-5, with D perhaps matching TRBD1 (6 bases). In germline, CDR1 is SGHDT, CDR2 YYEEEE. The CDR3 runs 14 residues. V lost 4 bases, J lost 3 bases, and 11 bases lay in between. CDR3 in amino acids: CASSRTAFNQPQHF. The CDR3 DNA sequence: TGTGCCAGCAGCAGGACAGCCTTCAATCAGCCCCAGCATTTT.

The V gene is TRBV5-1, the J gene TRBJ1-1; D unresolved. Trimming shortened V by 3 bases and J by 2 bases, and 14 bases separated the two germline ends. This CDR3 contains 15 residues. Germline V CDR1 and CDR2: SGHRS, YFSETQ. The CDR3 DNA reads as TGCGCCAGCAGCTCAAAAATTGAGGGAAACACTGAAGCTTTCTTT. Its translation is CASSSKIEGNTEAFF.

This clone was observed a handful of times. V gene TRBV2 combines with J gene TRBJ1-2; D may be TRBD1 (5 bases). Trimming stripped 4 bases from V and 6 bases from J, with 18 bases between. This CDR3 has 15 amino acids. Germline CDR1 and CDR2: SNHLY and FYNNEI. The CDR3 loop reads CASSGGSGYRDGYTF. As DNA, the CDR3 is TGTGCCAGCAGTGGGGGTTCAGGGTATAGGGATGGCTACACCTTC.

The rearrangement uses TRBV28 and TRBJ1-1; weak D call: TRBD1 (5 bases). There are 11 residues in the CDR3. V shed 7 bases and J shed 5 bases, with 8 bases lying between them. The germline CDR1 and CDR2 sequences are MDHEN and SYDVKM. CDR3 amino acids: CASTPGTEAFF. The CDR3 DNA reads TGTGCCAGCACCCCAGGGACTGAAGCTTTCTTT.

V and J are TRBV27 and TRBJ2-5; D is possibly TRBD1 or TRBD2 (5 bases each). V was shortened by 2 bases and J by 2 bases, with 12 bases between the two germline ends. The germline gives CDR1 MNHEY, CDR2 SMNVEV (reference sequence). The CDR3 runs to 15 residues. Here the CDR3 reads CASSLLGGNQETQYF. The CDR3 coding sequence is TGTGCCAGCAGTTTACTTGGGGGAAATCAAGAGACCCAGTACTTC.

The J gene is TRBJ1-1, the V gene TRBV19; TRBD1 matches 8 bases. Germline loops: CDR1 LNHDA, CDR2 SQIVND (reference sequence). The V gene end was trimmed by 7 bases and the J gene end by 4 bases; junction bases not matched to a gene: 8. This CDR3 is built from 14 residues. CDR3 residues: CASKDGQGSTEAFF. CDR3 DNA: TGTGCCAGTAAAGATGGACAGGGAAGCACTGAAGCTTTCTTT.

The chain is built from TRBV19 and TRBJ2-7, with 9 bases lining up with TRBD1. The germline V gene has CDR1 LNHDA and CDR2 SQIVND (reference sequence). Germline trimming cut 1 base from V and 2 bases from J; bases unmatched to any gene: 3. This CDR3 comprises 15 residues. CDR3 in amino acids: CASSIVGQGPYEQYF. DNA for the CDR3: TGTGCCAGTAGTATAGTGGGACAGGGACCCTACGAGCAGTACTTC. Using reference TRBV19 and TRBJ2-7 for the parts outside the CDR3, the full variable domain is DGGITQSPKYLFRKEGQNVTLSCEQNLNHDAMYWYRQDPGQGLRLIYYSQIVNDFQKGDIAEGYSVSREKKESFPLTVTSAQKNPTAFYLCASSIVGQGPYEQYFGPGTRLTVT.

Details on this clone: The same CDR3 can be traced to other DNA sequences in this sample. The chain uses TRBV9 and TRBJ2-2, with D perhaps TRBD1 or TRBD2 (6 bases each). The CDR3 loop spans 15 amino acids. The V end was cut by 2 bases, the J end by 5 bases, with 13 bases between. The germline V gene encodes CDR1 SGDLS and CDR2 YYNGEE. CDR3 protein: CASSVGGLGTGELFF. The CDR3 DNA sequence: TGTGCCAGCAGCGTCGGGGGCCTGGGAACCGGGGAGCTGTTTTTT.

This clone was counted a single time. The rearrangement uses TRBV2 and TRBJ2-7; 9 bases match TRBD1. The V gene's germline CDR1 is SNHLY and CDR2 FYNNEI. The CDR3 extends over 12 amino acids. V was clipped by 7 bases and J by 6 bases; unmatched bases: 4. Here the CDR3 reads CASIRQGGEQYF. The CDR3 DNA follows: TGTGCCAGCATTCGACAGGGGGGCGAGCAGTACTTC.

This clone appeared a single time. The chain employs TRBV25-1 and TRBJ1-1, with D perhaps TRBD1 (5 bases). The CDR3 is 12 residues long. V lost 9 bases, J lost 4 bases, and 12 bases lay in between. Germline V lookup: CDR1 MGHDK, CDR2 SYGVNS. The CDR3 nucleotides are TGTGCCAGTAAGGGGCTGGGCACTGAAGCTTTCTTT. Residues: CASKGLGTEAFF.

The gene calls are TRBV7-2 and TRBJ1-1, with a possible D match to TRBD1 (5 bases). The CDR3 is 16 amino acids. The germline V gene has CDR1 SGHTA and CDR2 FQGNSA. Trimming stripped 5 bases from V and 4 bases from J, with 20 bases between. CDR3 coding DNA: TGTGCCAGCAGCCCCAGAGCGACGTATGGGGGCACTGAAGCTTTCTTT. It codes for CASSPRATYGGTEAFF.

This sequence joins TRBV6-5 and TRBJ2-7; D remains ambiguous. Germline assignment: CDR1 MNHEY and CDR2 SVGAGI. The germline V and J ends were trimmed by 6 bases and 6 bases, with 18 bases remaining between them. The CDR3 consists of 14 residues. CDR3 sequence reads: CASRPTGSATEQYF. DNA of the CDR3: TGTGCCAGCAGGCCGACGGGTTCCGCAACCGAGCAGTACTTC.

A few counts support this clone. The chain joins TRBV5-4 to TRBJ1-1, with 7 bases matching TRBD1. V lost 3 bases to trimming and J lost 0 bases; unmatched junction nucleotides: 8. This CDR3 spans 16 amino acids. CDR1 SGHNT and CDR2 YYREEE come from the germline V gene (reference sequence). CDR3 sequence reads: CASSSASGTVNTEAFF. The CDR3, as DNA: TGTGCCAGCAGCTCAGCGTCCGGGACAGTGAACACTGAAGCTTTCTTT.

The genes are TRBV6-6 and TRBJ1-1, with unresolved D. There are 14 residues in the CDR3. Germline V gene lookup returns CDR1 MNHNY and CDR2 SVGAGI (reference sequence). The V gene lost 0 bases and the J gene lost 0 bases, with 5 bases spanning the gap. The CDR3 here is CASSYSTVNTEAFF. Here the CDR3 DNA reads TGTGCCAGCAGTTACTCGACGGTGAACACTGAAGCTTTCTTT.

V is TRBV6-5 and J is TRBJ1-1; TRBD1 agrees at 8 bases. V lost 6 bases to trimming and J lost 1 base; unmatched junction nucleotides: 7. This CDR3 has 15 amino acids. Germline V gene data show CDR1 as MNHEY and CDR2 as SVGAGI. The CDR3 spells CASRPYGQGNTEAFF. The CDR3 DNA reads as TGTGCCAGCAGACCCTACGGACAGGGGAACACTGAAGCTTTCTTT.

This clone was counted many times. V usage is TRBV6-6 and J usage is TRBJ2-2; D is ambiguous. Germline assignment: CDR1 MNHNY and CDR2 SVGAGI (reference sequence). The CDR3 covers 15 residues. Trimming removed 2 bases at V and 5 bases at J, with 12 bases between. The CDR3 DNA follows: TGTGCCAGCAGTTACGAAGCCCTATGGACCGGGGAGCTGTTTTTT. It codes for CASSYEALWTGELFF.

The V gene is TRBV19, the J gene TRBJ2-1; D is unclear. There are 16 residues in the CDR3. V was shortened by 3 bases and J by 0 bases, with 12 bases between the two germline ends. Germline lookup yields CDR1 LNHDA and CDR2 SQIVND (reference sequence). The chain's CDR3 is CASSISAYRSYNEQFF. CDR3 coding DNA: TGTGCCAGTAGTATCAGCGCCTACCGCTCCTACAATGAGCAGTTCTTC.

V is TRBV7-2 and J is TRBJ1-1, with TRBD1 as a possible D gene (5 bases). Germline V CDR1 and CDR2: SGHTA, FQGNSA. Deletions cut 5 bases from V and 4 bases from J, with 17 bases between. This CDR3 has 15 amino acids. The CDR3 DNA follows: TGTGCCAGCAGCCTAGGAGCAGGGCTCTTCACTGAAGCTTTCTTT. This translates into CASSLGAGLFTEAFF.